This T cell receptor (beta chain) was profiled in a study of Ad26.COV2.S vaccination and SARS-CoV-2 variants. Turning to the study itself: Intramuscular Ad26.COV2.S doses were given once or twice, 56 days apart. Broader study findings: Breadth and depth estimates from TCRs may understate total T cell responses. Vaccinees displayed broader spike-specific TCR repertoires than placebo recipients.

Concerning this clone itself: Its antigen is as yet unknown.

Treatment denoted: roughly 18 received Ad26.COV2.S at low or high dose, single or two shots; about 5 received placebo; per-sample allocation not given. Samples analyzed were those drawn on day 63 after the first vaccine or placebo injection. An Ad26 vector expressing Wuhan-strain SARS-CoV-2 spike constituted the vaccine. Germline V gene data show CDR1 as SGHTA and CDR2 as FQGNSA. The V and J ends lost 4 bases and 3 bases respectively, with 7 bases between them. The CDR3 spans 13 residues. This table comes from immunoSEQ multiplex PCR, and its TCRdb copy is limited to in-frame clones, with some not included. The data show about 400,000 clones, about 91% seen once.

This TCR was sampled from a person aged 18-65 years who received the Ad26.COV2.S COVID-19 vaccine or a placebo. Sequenced here: peripheral blood, sampled in a trial of Ad26.COV2.S vaccine versus placebo. V usage is TRBV7-2 and J usage is TRBJ2-1; no clear D. CDR3 residues: CASSSEFYNEQFF. The CDR3 nucleotides are TGTGCCAGCAGCTCCGAATTCTACAATGAGCAGTTCTTC.